The rows below give T cell receptor beta chains drawn from one sample of a study of blood T cells in healthy people across ages. Using its own MiXCR run on the 5' RACE reads, TCRdb lists one record per CDR3 protein. Here the sample spans 1,300,000 or so distinct CDR3 sequences, approximately 59% being singletons. Sequencing used blood. The receptors stem from a man aged 18 to 30 in good health. Each CDR3 is given with its conserved first and last residue.

J gene: TRBJ2-3; V gene: TRBV15; CDR3 protein: CATSRDDGFFTDTQYF
J gene: TRBJ2-1; V gene: TRBV12-3/TRBV12-4; CDR3 protein: CASRSRLGDEQFF
J gene: TRBJ1-6; V gene: TRBV28; CDR3 protein: CASSFGLADSPPHF
J gene: TRBJ1-4; V gene: TRBV29-1; CDR3 protein: CSVESRGEKLFF
J gene: TRBJ2-7; V gene: TRBV29-1; CDR3 protein: CSVEMEGGAYEQYF
J gene: NA; V gene: TRBV28; CDR3 protein: CASRGQGANEQYF
J gene: TRBJ2-7; V gene: TRBV20-1; CDR3 protein: CSASLRYYEQYF
J gene: TRBJ2-3; V gene: TRBV5-1; CDR3 protein: CASSHPLEAYTQYF
J gene: TRBJ2-1; V gene: TRBV11-2; CDR3 protein: CASSPRQYLNEQFF
J gene: TRBJ2-1; V gene: TRBV7-7; CDR3 protein: CASSLLSGGGMNEQFF
J gene: TRBJ2-1; V gene: TRBV4-2; CDR3 protein: CASSPGLAYNEQFF
J gene: TRBJ2-1; V gene: TRBV27; CDR3 protein: CASSLRPKGEQFF
J gene: TRBJ2-7; V gene: TRBV18; CDR3 protein: CASSPPTGLSVYEQYF
J gene: TRBJ1-4; V gene: TRBV4-1; CDR3 protein: CASSQDLVTTNEKLFF
J gene: TRBJ1-2; V gene: TRBV25-1; CDR3 protein: CASSEYQALGGKSYGYTF
J gene: TRBJ1-2; V gene: TRBV4-1; CDR3 protein: CASSQDLVAFYGYTF
J gene: TRBJ1-2; V gene: TRBV4-1; CDR3 protein: CASSRGAGNYGYTF